This T cell receptor (beta chain) was sequenced during a study of spatial heterogeneity in lung cancer. Study details: TCR and UMI combinations that were unique each appeared, on average, more than ten times in raw reads.

Every molecule of TCR cDNA had its own unique molecular identifier. TCRdb processed the 5' RACE reads anew with MiXCR; each CDR3 protein has one entry. In the table there are about 25,000 distinct CDR3 sequences, 5.5% to 8.5% of which are singletons. As for time point: sample taken at primary tumor resection. Unsorted whole RNA of tumor, nontumor lung or frozen PBMC was sequenced. This clonotype has a count of ten or more. The CDR3 runs 15 residues. Per the germline V gene, CDR1 is ENHRY and CDR2 is SYGVKD. Trimming took 6 bases from V and 9 from J; bases not matched to a gene: 12. Sequencing was performed on PBMCs, taken at surgery. The sequence was obtained from a male donor with early-stage non-small cell lung cancer. The J gene is TRBJ2-1, the V gene TRBV10-3, with 9 bases that match TRBD2. CDR3 residues: CAISGSGSPRGEQFF. The CDR3 nucleotides read TGTGCCATCAGCGGTAGCGGGAGCCCGAGGGGTGAGCAGTTCTTC.